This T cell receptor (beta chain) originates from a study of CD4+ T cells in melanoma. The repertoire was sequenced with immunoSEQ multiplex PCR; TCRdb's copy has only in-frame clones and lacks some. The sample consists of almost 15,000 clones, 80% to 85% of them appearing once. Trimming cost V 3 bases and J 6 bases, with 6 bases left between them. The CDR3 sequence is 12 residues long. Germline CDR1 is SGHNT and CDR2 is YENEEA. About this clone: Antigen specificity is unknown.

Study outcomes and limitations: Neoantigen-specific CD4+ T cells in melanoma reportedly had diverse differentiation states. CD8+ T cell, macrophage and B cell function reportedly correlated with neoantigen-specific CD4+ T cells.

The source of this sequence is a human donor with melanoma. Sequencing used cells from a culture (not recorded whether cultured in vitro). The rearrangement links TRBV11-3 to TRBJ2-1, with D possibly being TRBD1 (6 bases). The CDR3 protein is CASSLTGNEQFF. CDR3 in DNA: TGTGCCAGCAGCTTGACAGGCAATGAGCAGTTCTTC.